These 15 T cell receptor beta chains were all obtained from the same sample, sequenced in a study of blood T cell repertoires in COVID-19 (dated by TCRdb to about 2020). Library preparation used the immunoSEQ multiplex PCR assay. TCRdb provides this immuneACCESS table in a form limited to in-frame rearrangements. Some clones are lacking; in checked studies, under half of them reflect an unresolved V gene, and why the rest are absent is not known. In all, the sample holds about 120,000 clones, and approximately 85% of those were seen once. Of the sample, about 18% falls within the top ten clones. Sequencing was carried out using peripheral blood. The receptors here all came from a man younger than 40 with COVID-19, enrolled during active disease.

This clone has at least ten counts. The gene calls are TRBV15 and TRBJ1-2; TRBD1 agrees at 7 bases. V gave up 3 bases and J gave up 8 bases; unmatched junction bases: 9. Looked up from germline, CDR1 is LNHNV and CDR2 is YYDKDF (reference sequence). The CDR3 loop spans 14 amino acids. The CDR3 spells CATSRPGQEEGYTF. CDR3 nucleotides: TGTGCCACCAGCAGGCCCGGACAGGAGGAAGGCTACACCTTC.

The CDR3 reads CASSRDRSGKNTGELFF. As DNA, the CDR3 is TGCGCCAGCAGCCGGGACAGGTCGGGAAAGAACACCGGGGAGCTGTTTTTT. The chain has TRBV5-1 and TRBJ2-2; 8 bases map to TRBD1. With 4 bases clipped from V and 1 base from J, the junction kept 9 bases outside the gene matches. Per germline, CDR1 SGHRS and CDR2 YFSETQ. This CDR3 has 17 amino acids.

This sequence joins TRBV28 and TRBJ1-2; TRBD1 aligns across 10 bases. Germline trimming cut 3 bases from V and 3 bases from J; bases unmatched to any gene: 7. CDR1 and CDR2 (germline): MDHEN, SYDVKM. The CDR3 is made up of 16 amino acids. CDR3 in amino acids: CASSFRDRGLDYGYTF. The CDR3 DNA follows: TGTGCCAGCAGTTTTCGGGACAGGGGATTAGACTATGGCTACACCTTC.

The V gene is TRBV6-4, the J gene TRBJ2-1; a weak D match, TRBD2 (5 bases). The CDR3 sequence is 15 residues long. CDR1 and CDR2 (germline): MRHNA, SNTAGT. V lost 2 bases and J lost 0, with 8 bases in between. The DNA for the CDR3 is TGTGCCAGCAGTGACGGCGGGTACTCCTACAATGAGCAGTTCTTC. Translating it yields CASSDGGYSYNEQFF.

V usage is TRBV19 and J usage is TRBJ1-4, with 9 positions matching TRBD1. CDR1 and CDR2 (germline): LNHDA, SQIVND (reference sequence). The V and J ends lost 7 bases and 3 bases, in that order; junction bases with no gene match: 6. The CDR3 consists of 15 residues. The CDR3 DNA sequence: TGTGCCAGTACCACAGGGGGCTCCGCTAATGAAAAACTGTTTTTT. This gives the protein CASTTGGSANEKLFF.

V and J are TRBV2 and TRBJ2-7; 9 nucleotides align to TRBD1. From germline, CDR1 is SNHLY and CDR2 FYNNEI. The CDR3 is made up of 13 amino acids. The junction had 3 bases not matched to a gene; V was cut back by 5 bases and J by 4 bases. The CDR3 protein is CASSRDRVYEQYF. The DNA for the CDR3 is TGTGCCAGCAGTAGGGACAGGGTTTACGAGCAGTACTTC.

The V call is TRBV5-6, the J call TRBJ1-2; TRBD1 aligns across 7 bases. CDR1 is SGHDT, CDR2 YYEEEE, per germline. The CDR3 loop spans 14 amino acids. V shed 3 bases and J 8 bases; nucleotides not matched to a gene: 10. This chain's CDR3 is CASSWNRGQSGYTF. The DNA of the CDR3 is TGTGCCAGCAGCTGGAACAGGGGACAGTCCGGCTACACCTTC.

The chain employs TRBV7-8 and TRBJ1-3; 9 nucleotides match TRBD1. CDR1 is SGHVS, CDR2 FQNEAQ, per germline. The CDR3 runs to 14 residues. With V trimmed by 1 base and J by 8 bases, 3 bases remained unmatched. This CDR3 reads CASSLVQGADTIYF. In nucleotides, the CDR3 is TGTGCCAGCAGCTTAGTACAGGGGGCAGACACCATATATTTT.

This clone was observed a few times. This chain uses TRBV14 with TRBJ2-7; D is unclear. V was cut by 4 bases and J by 3 bases, with 7 bases left in between. CDR3 length: 12 residues. Germline loops: CDR1 SGHDN, CDR2 FVKESK. The CDR3 protein is CASSRSSYEQYF. The CDR3 DNA is TGTGCCAGCAGCCGTTCCAGCTACGAGCAGTACTTC. Supplemented by reference TRBV14 and TRBJ2-7, the full variable domain reads EAGVTQFPSHSVIEKGQTVTLRCDPISGHDNLYWYRRVMGKEIKFLLHFVKESKQDESGMPNNRFLAERTGGTYSTLKVQPAELEDSGVYFCASSRSSYEQYFGPGTRLTVT.

V and J are TRBV18 and TRBJ1-1; D is possibly TRBD1 (5 bases). V lost 6 bases and J lost 2, with 10 bases in between. CDR3 length equals 13 residues. Looked up from germline, CDR1 is KGHSH and CDR2 is LQKENI. In DNA form, the CDR3 reads TGTGCCAGCTCCAGAGACAGAAACACTGAAGCTTTCTTT. Its translation: CASSRDRNTEAFF.

To note about this clone: The germline gene is not matched at one end of the junction; a read error may be the cause. This chain uses TRBV28 with TRBJ2-3, with 9 nucleotides matching TRBD2. Germline V gene lookup returns CDR1 MDHEN and CDR2 SYDVKM. The CDR3 is 13 residues long. CDR3 loop: CASSFPGRGGQHF. The CDR3, as DNA: TGTGCCAGCAGTTTCCCAGGGCGGGGGGGCCAACATTTT. Together with reference TRBV28 and TRBJ2-3, the CDR3 gives the full variable domain: DVKVTQSSRYLVKRTGEKVFLECVQDMDHENMFWYRQDPGLGLRLIYFSYDVKMKEKGDIPEGYSVSREKKERFSLILESASTNQTSMYLCASSFPGRGGQHFGPGTRLTVL.

This clone was seen only a few times. The V gene is TRBV23-1, the J gene TRBJ1-2, with unresolved D. TRBV23-1 qualifies as an ORF whose function is uncertain. V was clipped by 4 bases and J by 8 bases, with 14 bases between them. This CDR3 is 13 amino acids long. The CDR3 sequence is CASSRGCLQGYTF. The CDR3 bases are TGCGCCAGCAGTCGAGGGTGCCTTCAGGGCTACACCTTC.

The chain has TRBV7-6 and TRBJ2-1; 12 nucleotides align to TRBD2. The CDR3 runs to 15 residues. V gave up 5 bases and J gave up 4 bases; unmatched junction bases: 3. The germline V gene has CDR1 SGHVS and CDR2 FNYEAQ. The CDR3 nucleotides read TGTGCCAGCAGCACCCTAGCGGGAGGGTACAATGAGCAGTTCTTC. Protein sequence: CASSTLAGGYNEQFF.

The chain employs TRBV4-3 and TRBJ1-4; D unresolved. CDR1 is LGHNA, CDR2 YSLEER, per germline. This CDR3 is built from 13 residues. Trimming left V 4 bases short and J 8 bases short, with 11 bases between. The CDR3 bases are TGCGCCAGCAGCCGCGGACCGGGGGAAAAACTGTTTTTT. Its translation is CASSRGPGEKLFF.

The chain recombines TRBV4-1 with TRBJ1-5, with D possibly TRBD1 on 5 matching bases. The CDR3 contains 15 residues. Germline loops: CDR1 MGHRA, CDR2 YSYEKL. Trimming pared 2 bases from V and 4 bases from J, leaving 12 bases between. CDR3 nucleotides: TGCGCCAGCAGCCAACTCACAGGTTTGAATCAGCCCCAGCATTTT. Translation: CASSQLTGLNQPQHF.